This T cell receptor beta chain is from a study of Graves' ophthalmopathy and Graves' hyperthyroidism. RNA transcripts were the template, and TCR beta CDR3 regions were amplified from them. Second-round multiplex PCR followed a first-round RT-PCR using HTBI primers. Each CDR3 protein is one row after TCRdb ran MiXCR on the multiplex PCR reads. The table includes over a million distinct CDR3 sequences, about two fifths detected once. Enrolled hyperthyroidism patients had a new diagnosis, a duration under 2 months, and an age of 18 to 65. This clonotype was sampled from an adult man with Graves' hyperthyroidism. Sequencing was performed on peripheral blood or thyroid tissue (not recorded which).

CDR3 residues: CASSEKGGLNTEAFF. CDR3 sequence (DNA): TGCGCCAGCAGCGAAAAAGGCGGTTTGAACACTGAAGCTTTCTTT. The chain has TRBV4-1 and TRBJ1-1; D is unresolved. This CDR3 has 15 residues. Trimming removed 5 bases from V and 0 bases from J, with 13 bases in between. Germline V gives CDR1 MGHRA, CDR2 YSYEKL.